A selection of T cell receptor beta chains follows, all from one sample in a study of vaccination effects on CD4 cells after COVID-19. TCRdb's table, derived via immunoSEQ multiplex PCR, lists solely in-frame clones and lacks some. The sample shows about 72,000 clones, roughly three quarters of them seen only once. These receptors' antigens are unknown. The sample here was CD4+ T cells from PBMCs cultured without peptide, taken before COVID-19 vaccination. Source of these receptors: a human donor who received a COVID-19 vaccine. Each CDR3 is given with its conserved first and last residue. A D gene is named only where the DNA matches it firmly. The listing skips clone size in some rows; elsewhere it reads once, few, many or a size class.

J gene: TRBJ1-6
V gene: TRBV7-2
clone size: NA
D gene: NA
CDR3 length: 15
CDR3 DNA: TGTGCCAGCAGTCTAAAGGCGGGGGGCGGTTCACCCCTCCACTTT
CDR3 protein: CASSLKAGGGSPLHF

J gene: TRBJ2-3
V gene: TRBV6-5
clone size: NA
D gene: TRBD2
CDR3 length: 16
CDR3 DNA: TGTGCCAGCAGTTACCTGGGGGGGATGGGCACAGATACGCAGTATTTT
CDR3 protein: CASSYLGGMGTDTQYF

J gene: TRBJ1-1
V gene: TRBV19
clone size: NA
D gene: TRBD1
CDR3 length: 14
CDR3 DNA: TGTGCCAGTAGTAGACAGGGGGCCGGCACTGAAGCTTTCTTT
CDR3 protein: CASSRQGAGTEAFF

J gene: TRBJ2-2
V gene: TRBV9
clone size: NA
D gene: NA
CDR3 length: 15
CDR3 DNA: TGTGCCAGCAGCGTAGGGGGCAGGGACACCGGGGAGCTGTTTTTT
CDR3 protein: CASSVGGRDTGELFF

J gene: TRBJ1-6
V gene: TRBV2
clone size: NA
D gene: NA
CDR3 length: 13
CDR3 DNA: TGTGCCAGCATGGCCGGTTATAATTCACCCCTCCACTTT
CDR3 protein: CASMAGYNSPLHF

J gene: TRBJ1-2
V gene: TRBV21-1
clone size: NA
D gene: NA
CDR3 length: 13
CDR3 DNA: TGTGCCAGCAGCAAAATAGTAAACGATGGCTACACCTTC
CDR3 protein: CASSKIVNDGYTF

J gene: TRBJ1-4
V gene: TRBV4-1
clone size: few
D gene: NA
CDR3 length: 16
CDR3 DNA: TGCGCCAGCAGCCAAGATAGAGCAGGGGCTAGTGAAAAACTGTTTTTT
CDR3 protein: CASSQDRAGASEKLFF

J gene: TRBJ1-3
V gene: TRBV6-5
clone size: NA
D gene: TRBD1
CDR3 length: 15
CDR3 DNA: TGTGCCAGCAAAAAGACAGGGGACTCTGGAAACACCATATATTTT
CDR3 protein: CASKKTGDSGNTIYF

J gene: TRBJ1-4
V gene: TRBV7-9
clone size: NA
D gene: NA
CDR3 length: 12
CDR3 DNA: TGTGCCAGCAGCTTTGGGGGGGAAAAACTGTTTTTT
CDR3 protein: CASSFGGEKLFF

J gene: TRBJ1-4
V gene: TRBV19
clone size: NA
D gene: NA
CDR3 length: 15
CDR3 DNA: TGTGCCAGTAGCAGGGGTGCTGGGGCTAATGAAAAACTGTTTTTT
CDR3 protein: CASSRGAGANEKLFF

J gene: TRBJ2-3
V gene: TRBV6-6
clone size: once
D gene: NA
CDR3 length: 15
CDR3 DNA: TGTGCCAGCAGTCCGAGACCGACAGGTGCAGATACGCAGTATTTT
CDR3 protein: CASSPRPTGADTQYF

J gene: TRBJ1-3
V gene: TRBV19
clone size: NA
D gene: NA
CDR3 length: 14
CDR3 DNA: TGTGCCAGTAGTATATGGGGGTCTGGAAACACCATATATTTT
CDR3 protein: CASSIWGSGNTIYF

J gene: TRBJ1-4
V gene: TRBV6-6
clone size: NA
D gene: NA
CDR3 length: 16
CDR3 DNA: TGTGCCAGCAGTTGGGGACGGGGCTCAACTAATGAAAAACTGTTTTTT
CDR3 protein: CASSWGRGSTNEKLFF

J gene: TRBJ1-3
V gene: TRBV27
clone size: NA
D gene: TRBD1
CDR3 length: 16
CDR3 DNA: TGTGCCAGCAGTTTAAACCCGACAGGGGCCGGAAACACCATATATTTT
CDR3 protein: CASSLNPTGAGNTIYF

J gene: TRBJ2-5
V gene: TRBV30
clone size: NA
D gene: NA
CDR3 length: 10
CDR3 DNA: TGTGCCTGGAGTAGAGAGACCCAGTACTTC
CDR3 protein: CAWSRETQYF

J gene: TRBJ1-4
V gene: TRBV28
clone size: NA
D gene: NA
CDR3 length: 12
CDR3 DNA: TGTGCCAGCAGTTTAAGAAATGAAAAACTGTTTTTT
CDR3 protein: CASSLRNEKLFF

J gene: TRBJ1-1
V gene: TRBV29-1
clone size: NA
D gene: NA
CDR3 length: 12
CDR3 DNA: TGCAGCGTTGGAAATCTGGGCACTGAAGCTTTCTTT
CDR3 protein: CSVGNLGTEAFF

J gene: TRBJ2-5
V gene: TRBV18
clone size: once
D gene: NA
CDR3 length: 14
CDR3 DNA: TGTGCCAGCTCACCTCCGGGAGTCCAAGAGACCCAGTACTTC
CDR3 protein: CASSPPGVQETQYF

J gene: TRBJ1-1
V gene: TRBV19
clone size: NA
D gene: TRBD1
CDR3 length: 14
CDR3 DNA: TGTGCCAGTAGTACGGGACAGGGGGCAGCTGAAGCTTTCTTT
CDR3 protein: CASSTGQGAAEAFF

J gene: TRBJ2-5
V gene: TRBV3-1/TRBV3-2
clone size: NA
D gene: TRBD2
CDR3 length: 16
CDR3 DNA: TGTGCCAGCAGCCCCGGGACTAGCGGGGACCAAGAGACCCAGTACTTC
CDR3 protein: CASSPGTSGDQETQYF

J gene: TRBJ1-2
V gene: TRBV25-1
clone size: NA
D gene: NA
CDR3 length: 14
CDR3 DNA: TGTGCCAGCAGTGAATTGTCCCCAGTAGACGGCTACACCTTC
CDR3 protein: CASSELSPVDGYTF

J gene: TRBJ1-1
V gene: TRBV7-3
clone size: NA
D gene: NA
CDR3 length: 13
CDR3 DNA: TGTGCCAGCAGCTCCGGGAAGAACACTGAAGCTTTCTTT
CDR3 protein: CASSSGKNTEAFF

J gene: TRBJ2-2
V gene: TRBV19
clone size: NA
D gene: TRBD1
CDR3 length: 14
CDR3 DNA: TGTGCCAGTAATAGACAGGGGAACACCGGGGAGCTGTTTTTT
CDR3 protein: CASNRQGNTGELFF

J gene: TRBJ2-5
V gene: TRBV20-1
clone size: NA
D gene: NA
CDR3 length: 11
CDR3 DNA: TGCAGTGCTAGCCCAACGGAGACCCAGTACTTC
CDR3 protein: CSASPTETQYF

J gene: TRBJ2-5
V gene: TRBV6-6
clone size: NA
D gene: NA
CDR3 length: 14
CDR3 DNA: TGTGCCAGCAGTCTCCGGGACGGGAGTAAGACCCAGTACTTC
CDR3 protein: CASSLRDGSKTQYF

J gene: TRBJ2-2
V gene: TRBV4-2
clone size: few
D gene: TRBD2
CDR3 length: 17
CDR3 DNA: TGTGCCAGCAGCGATGGGGGGAGGGTAGGGAACACCGGGGAGCTGTTTTTT
CDR3 protein: CASSDGGRVGNTGELFF

J gene: TRBJ2-1
V gene: TRBV7-3
clone size: NA
D gene: TRBD1
CDR3 length: 15
CDR3 DNA: TGTGCCAGCAGCTCGGGACAGGTAGCCTACAATGAGCAGTTCTTC
CDR3 protein: CASSSGQVAYNEQFF

J gene: TRBJ2-1
V gene: TRBV6-2/TRBV6-3
clone size: NA
D gene: NA
CDR3 length: 13
CDR3 DNA: TGTGCCAGCAGTAACAGACAGCACAATGAGCAGTTCTTC
CDR3 protein: CASSNRQHNEQFF

J gene: TRBJ1-1
V gene: TRBV19
clone size: NA
D gene: NA
CDR3 length: 14
CDR3 DNA: TGTGCCAGTATTGATGGACAGCTGAACACTGAAGCTTTCTTT
CDR3 protein: CASIDGQLNTEAFF

J gene: TRBJ2-1
V gene: TRBV10-3
clone size: NA
D gene: TRBD1
CDR3 length: 15
CDR3 DNA: TGTGCTATCGCCGGGACAGAAGTACGTTACAATGAGCAGTTCTTC
CDR3 protein: CAIAGTEVRYNEQFF

J gene: TRBJ2-3
V gene: TRBV19
clone size: NA
D gene: TRBD1
CDR3 length: 12
CDR3 DNA: TGTGCCAGTGGACAGGGGACAGATACGCAGTATTTT
CDR3 protein: CASGQGTDTQYF

J gene: TRBJ1-5
V gene: TRBV6-2/TRBV6-3
clone size: once
D gene: NA
CDR3 length: 14
CDR3 DNA: TGTGCCAGCAGTGGACCGAGTAGCAATCAGCCCCAGCATTTT
CDR3 protein: CASSGPSSNQPQHF

J gene: TRBJ2-3
V gene: TRBV6-1
clone size: once
D gene: NA
CDR3 length: 13
CDR3 DNA: TGTGCCAGCAGTGAATATGTGACAGATACGCAGTATTTT
CDR3 protein: CASSEYVTDTQYF

J gene: TRBJ2-3
V gene: TRBV29-1
clone size: NA
D gene: NA
CDR3 length: 15
CDR3 DNA: TGCAGCGTCCAACTCGGAGGCCGACGGGGAGATACGCAGTATTTT
CDR3 protein: CSVQLGGRRGDTQYF

J gene: TRBJ1-4
V gene: TRBV6-2/TRBV6-3
clone size: NA
D gene: TRBD1
CDR3 length: 13
CDR3 DNA: TGTGCCAGCAGCGTGACAGGGAATGAAAAACTGTTTTTT
CDR3 protein: CASSVTGNEKLFF

J gene: TRBJ2-2
V gene: TRBV29-1
clone size: NA
D gene: TRBD2
CDR3 length: 14
CDR3 DNA: TGCAGCGTCGCAGGGACTAGCCGTAACGGGGAGCTGTTTTTT
CDR3 protein: CSVAGTSRNGELFF

J gene: TRBJ2-3
V gene: TRBV7-9
clone size: NA
D gene: NA
CDR3 length: 12
CDR3 DNA: TGTGCCAGCAGCTTGTCCACAGATACGCAGTATTTT
CDR3 protein: CASSLSTDTQYF

J gene: TRBJ2-3
V gene: TRBV27
clone size: NA
D gene: NA
CDR3 length: 14
CDR3 DNA: TGTGCCAGCAGCCCGAATCAGGGGACAGATACGCAGTATTTT
CDR3 protein: CASSPNQGTDTQYF

J gene: TRBJ2-2
V gene: TRBV3-1/TRBV3-2
clone size: NA
D gene: NA
CDR3 length: 15
CDR3 DNA: TGTGCCAGCAGCCAAGGGGGACTGAACACCGGGGAGCTGTTTTTT
CDR3 protein: CASSQGGLNTGELFF

J gene: TRBJ2-3
V gene: TRBV29-1
clone size: NA
D gene: TRBD2
CDR3 length: 14
CDR3 DNA: TGCAGCTTTGCTAGCGGGCGGAGCACAGATACGCAGTATTTT
CDR3 protein: CSFASGRSTDTQYF

J gene: TRBJ2-2
V gene: TRBV10-1
clone size: few
D gene: NA
CDR3 length: 13
CDR3 DNA: TGCGCCAGCAGTCATGAAATCACCGGGGAGCTGTTTTTT
CDR3 protein: CASSHEITGELFF

J gene: TRBJ2-2
V gene: TRBV5-4
clone size: NA
D gene: TRBD1
CDR3 length: 15
CDR3 DNA: TGTGCCAGCAGCTTGACGGGGACAGCCACCGGGGAGCTGTTTTTT
CDR3 protein: CASSLTGTATGELFF

J gene: TRBJ1-2
V gene: TRBV5-6
clone size: once
D gene: NA
CDR3 length: 13
CDR3 DNA: TGTGCCAGCAGCTTACCGCCAATCTATGGCTACACCTTC
CDR3 protein: CASSLPPIYGYTF

J gene: TRBJ1-1
V gene: TRBV12-3/TRBV12-4
clone size: NA
D gene: NA
CDR3 length: 13
CDR3 DNA: TGTGCCAGCAGTGTCCGACTGTACACTGAAGCTTTCTTT
CDR3 protein: CASSVRLYTEAFF

J gene: TRBJ2-1
V gene: TRBV7-9
clone size: NA
D gene: TRBD1
CDR3 length: 13
CDR3 DNA: TGTGCCAGCAGCTCCACAGGGGGGAATGAGCAGTTCTTC
CDR3 protein: CASSSTGGNEQFF

J gene: TRBJ2-2
V gene: TRBV28
clone size: NA
D gene: NA
CDR3 length: 14
CDR3 DNA: TGTGCCAGCAGTTTACAGCAGAACACCGGGGAGCTGTTTTTT
CDR3 protein: CASSLQQNTGELFF

J gene: TRBJ1-4
V gene: TRBV19
clone size: NA
D gene: TRBD1
CDR3 length: 14
CDR3 DNA: TGTGCCAGTAGTGACAGGGACCTTAATGAAAAACTGTTTTTT
CDR3 protein: CASSDRDLNEKLFF

J gene: TRBJ2-5
V gene: TRBV6-5
clone size: NA
D gene: TRBD2
CDR3 length: 15
CDR3 DNA: TGTGCCAGCAGTTACTCGGCCAGCGGGGAAGAGACCCAGTACTTC
CDR3 protein: CASSYSASGEETQYF

J gene: TRBJ2-3
V gene: TRBV3-1/TRBV3-2
clone size: NA
D gene: TRBD2
CDR3 length: 15
CDR3 DNA: TGTGCCAGCAGCCGCAGCGGGGGTGGCACAGATACGCAGTATTTT
CDR3 protein: CASSRSGGGTDTQYF

J gene: TRBJ2-2
V gene: TRBV7-3
clone size: NA
D gene: NA
CDR3 length: 15
CDR3 DNA: TGTGCCAGCAGCAGAAAGGGGCTGAACACCGGGGAGCTGTTTTTT
CDR3 protein: CASSRKGLNTGELFF

J gene: TRBJ1-3
V gene: TRBV7-2
clone size: few
D gene: NA
CDR3 length: 14
CDR3 DNA: TGTGCCAGCAGCGATGGAATAGCTGGAAACACCATATATTTT
CDR3 protein: CASSDGIAGNTIYF

J gene: TRBJ1-2
V gene: TRBV5-6
clone size: NA
D gene: NA
CDR3 length: 17
CDR3 DNA: TGTGCCAGCAGCTTGGCTGCGGACGGCAGGGGTGACTATGGCTACACCTTC
CDR3 protein: CASSLAADGRGDYGYTF

J gene: TRBJ2-2
V gene: TRBV5-1
clone size: NA
D gene: NA
CDR3 length: 16
CDR3 DNA: TGCGCCAGCAGCTTGTCAGCCACGAAAAACACCGGGGAGCTGTTTTTT
CDR3 protein: CASSLSATKNTGELFF

J gene: TRBJ1-2
V gene: TRBV6-1
clone size: NA
D gene: NA
CDR3 length: 13
CDR3 DNA: TGTGCCAGCAGTGAAAGAACGGCCTATGGCTACACCTTC
CDR3 protein: CASSERTAYGYTF